These 4 T cell receptor beta chains share one sample of origin, sequenced in a study of T cells after yellow fever vaccination. TCRdb reprocessed the 5' RACE reads with MiXCR, giving one entry per CDR3 protein. The table includes roughly 330,000 distinct CDR3 sequences, around 6.8% detected once. The input for sequencing was PBMCs, taken about 49 days after the first yellow fever vaccination. The receptors stem from a man younger than 35 who received the YFV17D yellow fever vaccine.

This clonotype occurred a few times. V usage is TRBV5-1 and J usage is TRBJ2-5; 12 nucleotides line up with TRBD2. This CDR3 contains 17 residues. V shed 2 bases and J 4 bases; nucleotides not matched to a gene: 9. The germline CDR1 and CDR2 sequences are SGHRS and YFSETQ. The CDR3 here is CASSFLAGGQPGETQYF. The CDR3 DNA is TGCGCCAGCAGCTTCCTAGCGGGGGGGCAGCCGGGAGAGACCCAGTACTTC.

This clonotype was found many times. The genes are TRBV2 and TRBJ1-5; no clear D gene. The CDR3 extends over 13 amino acids. The V end was cut by 7 bases, the J end by 6 bases, with 13 bases between. The germline V gene has CDR1 SNHLY and CDR2 FYNNEI. The CDR3 sequence is CASISEEAQPQHF. CDR3 DNA sequence: TGTGCCAGCATATCCGAGGAGGCTCAGCCCCAGCATTTT.

The rearrangement links TRBV7-9 to TRBJ2-1, with 7 positions matching TRBD2. The CDR3 covers 16 residues. V was pared by 6 bases and J by 7 bases, with 15 bases of the junction left unmatched. Looked up from germline, CDR1 is SEHNR and CDR2 is FQNEAQ (reference sequence). CDR3 coding DNA: TGTGCCAGCAGTTTCGGACTAGATCCTACCGAGAATGAGCAGTTCTTC. Residues: CASSFGLDPTENEQFF.

V usage is TRBV20-1 and J usage is TRBJ2-7, with D unresolved. Germline V lookup: CDR1 DFQATT, CDR2 SNEGSKA (reference sequence). V was cut by 0 bases and J by 2 bases, with 11 bases left in between. CDR3 length: 14 residues. The DNA of the CDR3 is TGCAGTGCTAGAGATGGCGGCGATCCCTACGAGCAGTACTTC. Its translation is CSARDGGDPYEQYF.